The T cell receptor beta chain under discussion was sequenced for a study of human T cells and chemical hapten exposure. At the level of the study: For sensitization, 2% DPC was applied to an approximately 2 cm by approximately 2 cm patch of upper inner arm skin. Broader study findings: Sensitizing with DPC caused no change in TCRs above 1 in 1000 frequency. Compared to controls, expanded TCRs made significantly more large clusters of similar CDR3s.

On this clonotype: The antigen remains unidentified.

This CDR3 spans 15 amino acids. Trimming cost V 0 bases and J 3 bases; bases outside gene matches: 6. The V gene's germline CDR1 is SGHNT and CDR2 YYREEE (reference sequence). Time point reported: patch test 2, 6 weeks after DPC sensitization. As to treatment: therapeutic diphenylcyclopropenone sensitization with weekly scalp DPC. A single record per CDR3 protein comes from TCRdb applying MiXCR to the RACE reads. The table records fewer than 150,000 distinct CDR3 sequences, roughly 12% of them present only once. The gene calls are TRBV5-4 and TRBJ2-7; the match to TRBD2 covers 7 bases. The receptor was derived from a woman aged 50 to 60 with alopecia areata. Some clones in this sample may be carry-over from other donors' samples. Sequencing was performed on whole blood, taken in connection with sensitization to the hapten diphenylcyclopropenone (DPC). CDR3 sequence: CASSLELASSYEQYF. For the CDR3, the DNA is TGTGCCAGCAGCTTGGAACTAGCGAGCAGCTACGAGCAGTACTTC.